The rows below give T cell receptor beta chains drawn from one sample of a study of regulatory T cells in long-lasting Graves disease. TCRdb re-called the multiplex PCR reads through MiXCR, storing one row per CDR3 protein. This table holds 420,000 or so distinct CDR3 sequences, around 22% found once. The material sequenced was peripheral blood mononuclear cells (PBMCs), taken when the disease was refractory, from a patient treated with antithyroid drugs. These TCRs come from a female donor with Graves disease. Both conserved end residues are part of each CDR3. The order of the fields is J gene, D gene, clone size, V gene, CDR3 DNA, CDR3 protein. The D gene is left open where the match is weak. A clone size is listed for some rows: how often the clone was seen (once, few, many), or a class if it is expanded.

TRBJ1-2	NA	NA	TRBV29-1	TGCAGCGTTGTGGCGGTTTCCGGCGTCTATGGCTACACCTTC	CSVVAVSGVYGYTF
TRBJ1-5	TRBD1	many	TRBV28	TGTGCCACAAACCGACAGGGTGCGAGTCAGCCCCAGCATTTT	CATNRQGASQPQHF
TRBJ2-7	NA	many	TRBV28	TGTGCCAGCTTTAGGGCAGGGTGGTCGGGCGAGCAGTACTTC	CASFRAGWSGEQYF
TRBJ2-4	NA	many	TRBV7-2	TGTGCCAGCAGCTTAATAGGGGCTGATCTGAACATTCAGTACTTC	CASSLIGADLNIQYF
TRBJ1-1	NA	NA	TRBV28	TGTGCCAGCAGCGCCGTTCCGGTGGTCCCTGAAGCTTTCTTT	CASSAVPVVPEAFF
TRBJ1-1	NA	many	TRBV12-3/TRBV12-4	TGTGCCAGCAGCTCCACCGGCCTCATGGTAGAAATGAACACTGAAGCTTTCTTT	CASSSTGLMVEMNTEAFF
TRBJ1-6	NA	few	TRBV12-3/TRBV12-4	TGTGCCAGCAGCCCGCCGGGTTCACCCCTCCACTTT	CASSPPGSPLHF
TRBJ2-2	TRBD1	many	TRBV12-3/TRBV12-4	TGTGCCAGCAGTAATCTCCAGGGGGCGATCGGGGAGCTGTTTTTT	CASSNLQGAIGELFF
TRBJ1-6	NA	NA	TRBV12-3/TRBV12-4	TGTGCCAGTAGTGCAGAATTACTGGATTCACCCCTCCACTTT	CASSAELLDSPLHF
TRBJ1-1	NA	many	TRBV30	TGTGCCTGTCTCGCCCGTGGCGGCAACACTGAAGCTTTCTTT	CACLARGGNTEAFF
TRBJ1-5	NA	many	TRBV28	TGTGCCAGCAGCTCCCCGGGGGTGAGAAGCAATCAGCCCCAGCATTTT	CASSSPGVRSNQPQHF
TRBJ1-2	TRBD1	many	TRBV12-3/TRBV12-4	TGTGCCAGCAGTTCGAAGACAGGGACCTATGGCTACACCTTC	CASSSKTGTYGYTF
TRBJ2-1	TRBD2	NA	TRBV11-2	TGTGCCAGCAGCTCCCGCGGACTAGCGGGAGTTAGGAATGAGCAGTTCTTC	CASSSRGLAGVRNEQFF
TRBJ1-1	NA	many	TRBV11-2	TGTGCCAGCAGCTTAGGAGGACCTTACCAGGCTTTCTTT	CASSLGGPYQAFF
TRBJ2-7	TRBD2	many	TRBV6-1	TGTGCCAGCACCGCATTAGCGGGATACGAGCAGTACTTC	CASTALAGYEQYF
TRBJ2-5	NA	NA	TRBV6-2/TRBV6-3	TGTGCCAGCAGCGCCCGTGGGGGCCGCGAGACCCAGTACTTC	CASSARGGRETQYF
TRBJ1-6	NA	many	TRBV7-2	TGTGCCAGCAGCGAGAATTCACCCCTCCACTTT	CASSENSPLHF
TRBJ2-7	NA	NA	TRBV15	TGTGCCACCAGCGCTAAGAAGAGCTCCTACGAGCAGTACTTC	CATSAKKSSYEQYF
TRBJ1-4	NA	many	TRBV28	TGTGCCAGCAGTATCAGCGCAACTAATGAAAAACTGTTTTTT	CASSISATNEKLFF
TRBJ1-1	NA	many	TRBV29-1	TGCAGCGTTGCACAGACGAACACTGAAGCTTTCTTT	CSVAQTNTEAFF
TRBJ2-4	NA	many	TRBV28	TGTGCCAGCAACAGCGTTGCCAAAAACATTCAGTACTTC	CASNSVAKNIQYF
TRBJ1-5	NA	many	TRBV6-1	TGTGCCAGCGGGGGCGGGGAGCCCCAGCATTTT	CASGGGEPQHF
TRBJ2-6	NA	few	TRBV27	TGTGCCAGCAGTTTGGTCAGGGCATCTGGGGCCAACGTCCTGACTTTC	CASSLVRASGANVLTF
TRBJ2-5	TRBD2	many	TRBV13	TGTGCCAGCAGCCCTCCCCTGGTGGGAGGGCGCCAAGAGACCCAGTACTTC	CASSPPLVGGRQETQYF
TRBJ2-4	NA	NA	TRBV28	TGTGCCAGCCATCCCTTTTTTGCCAAAAACATTCAGTACTTC	CASHPFFAKNIQYF
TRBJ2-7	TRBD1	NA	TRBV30	TGTGCCTGGGCCGCCCCGGGACAGGGATCGCGCGAGCAGTACTTC	CAWAAPGQGSREQYF
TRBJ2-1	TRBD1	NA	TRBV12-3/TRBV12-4	TGTGCCAGCAGTTTCTTTAGTTGGACAGGGGCCTGGAATGAGCAGTTCTTC	CASSFFSWTGAWNEQFF
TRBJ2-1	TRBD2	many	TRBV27	TGTGCCAGCAGTTTATGGCTAGCGGGAGGGCCTGGGGATGAGCAGTTCTTC	CASSLWLAGGPGDEQFF
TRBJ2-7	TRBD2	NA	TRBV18	TGTGCCAGCTCACCACCTACTAGCGGGAGCGTTTACGAGCAGTACTTC	CASSPPTSGSVYEQYF
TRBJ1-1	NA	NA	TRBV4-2	TGTGCCAGCAGCCAAGAAGCAGGCACTGAAGCTTTCTTT	CASSQEAGTEAFF
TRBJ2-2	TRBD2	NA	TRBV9	TGTGCCAGCAGCTTCAGTAGCGGGGCGAACACCGGGGAGCTGTTTTTT	CASSFSSGANTGELFF
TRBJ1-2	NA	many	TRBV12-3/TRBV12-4	TGTGCCAGCACCAAGGAAGCGGGGGGATTTAATGGCTACACCTTC	CASTKEAGGFNGYTF
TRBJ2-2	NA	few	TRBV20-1	TGCAGTGCTAGAGATATCCAGCGGGACACCGGGGAGCTGTTTTTT	CSARDIQRDTGELFF
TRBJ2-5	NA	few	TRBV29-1	TGCAGCGTTGAAACCGGGGTGGAAGAGACCCAGTACTTC	CSVETGVEETQYF
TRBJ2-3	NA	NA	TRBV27	TGTGCCAGCAGTCCCCAGAGGACTGGTCGCACAGATACGCAGTATTTT	CASSPQRTGRTDTQYF
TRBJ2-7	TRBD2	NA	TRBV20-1	TGCAGTGCTAGAGATGTGCGGGAGGGCCTCTACGAGCAGTACTTC	CSARDVREGLYEQYF
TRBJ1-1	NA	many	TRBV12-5	TGTGCTAGTGGTTTGGACCAGGGGACTGAAGCTTTCTTT	CASGLDQGTEAFF
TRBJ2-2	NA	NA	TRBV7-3	TGTGCCAGCAGTTTGACTCCCAGTACCGGGGAGCTGTTTTTT	CASSLTPSTGELFF
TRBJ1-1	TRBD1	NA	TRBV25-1	TGTGCCACTCGACCGGGACAGGGGGCGCTGAACACTGAAGCTTTCTTT	CATRPGQGALNTEAFF
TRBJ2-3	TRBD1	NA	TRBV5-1	TGCGCCAGCAGCTTGGGGTCCCGGACAGGGGGGACAGATACGCAGTATTTT	CASSLGSRTGGTDTQYF
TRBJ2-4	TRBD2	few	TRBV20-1	TGCAGTGCTAGATCACTAGCGGGAGTCGTATACTTC	CSARSLAGVVYF
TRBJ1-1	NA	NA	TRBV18	TGTGCCAGCTCACCCCGCGGGGTCGGTGAAGCTTTCTTT	CASSPRGVGEAFF
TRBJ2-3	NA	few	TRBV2	TGTGCCAGCAAGGCGGGGAGCACCACCACAGATACGCAGTATTTT	CASKAGSTTTDTQYF
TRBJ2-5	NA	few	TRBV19	TGTGCCAGTAGTGACGGACAGCAAGAGACCCAGTACTTC	CASSDGQQETQYF
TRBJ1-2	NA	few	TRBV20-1	TGCAGTGCTAGAGATCTAGGGACGAGGGGAGGCTACACCTTC	CSARDLGTRGGYTF
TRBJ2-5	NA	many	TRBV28	TGTGCCAGCAGATTTCGTGGGGGGGAGACCCAGTACTTC	CASRFRGGETQYF
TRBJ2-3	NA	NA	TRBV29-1	TGCAGCCTTGAGGAGGGTTGGGATACGCAGTATTTT	CSLEEGWDTQYF
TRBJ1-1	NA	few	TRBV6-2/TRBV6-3	TGTGCCAGCAGTTACTCTGGGACGGTTAACACTGAAGCTTTCTTT	CASSYSGTVNTEAFF
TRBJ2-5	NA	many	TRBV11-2	TGTGCCAGCAGCTTACTCCAGGGGGGGAAAGATAGGAAGACCCAGTACTTC	CASSLLQGGKDRKTQYF
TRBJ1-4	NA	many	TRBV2	TGTGCCAGCACTTACGGACGACGAACGACCCAGAAACTGTTTTTT	CASTYGRRTTQKLFF
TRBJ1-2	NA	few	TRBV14	TGTGCCAGCAGCCAAGAACTAAACTATGGCTACACCTTC	CASSQELNYGYTF
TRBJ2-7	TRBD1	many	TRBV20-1	TGCAGTGCTAGAGATCGGGGACAGGGGTACTACGAGCAGTACTTC	CSARDRGQGYYEQYF
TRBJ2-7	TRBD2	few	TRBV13	TGTGCCAGCAGCTTAGTGGGGGGACTAGCGGGAGACTACGAGCAGTACTTC	CASSLVGGLAGDYEQYF
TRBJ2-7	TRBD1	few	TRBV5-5	TGTGCCAGCAGCTGGACGGGACAGAGCTACGAGCAGTACTTC	CASSWTGQSYEQYF
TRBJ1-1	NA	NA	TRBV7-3	TGTGCCAGCAGCTTAACCTACAAGATTATGAACACTGAAGCTTTCTTT	CASSLTYKIMNTEAFF